These 7 T cell receptor beta chains share one sample of origin, sequenced in a study of identical twins. TCRdb called the 5' RACE reads again in MiXCR, with one record for every CDR3 protein. The data hold 350,000 to 600,000 distinct CDR3 sequences, with approximately 15% observed a single time. These same data were also listed under a study on yellow fever vaccine responses in identical twins.

The sequenced sample was CD4+ T cells sorted from blood. The receptors derive from a woman under 30 in good health.

This rearrangement joins TRBV7-2 to TRBJ2-1, with D tentatively TRBD1 or TRBD2 (5 bases each). From germline, CDR1 is SGHTA and CDR2 FQGNSA. The V end lost 3 bases, the J end lost 8 bases, and 14 bases lay between the germline ends. This CDR3 contains 14 residues. The CDR3 region is CASSFDVRDHEQFF. For the CDR3, the DNA is TGTGCCAGCAGCTTTGACGTCAGGGACCATGAGCAGTTCTTC.

The CDR3 nucleotides read TGTGCCAGCAGCTTAGATAGTGGGGTAGCGGGTCGAAACCAAGAGACCCAGTACTTC. Protein sequence: CASSLDSGVAGRNQETQYF. The chain carries TRBV11-2 and TRBJ2-5, with 7 nucleotides matching TRBD2. J was trimmed by 0 bases and V by 0 bases; bases with no gene match: 13. Germline V gene data show CDR1 as SGHAT and CDR2 as FQNNGV. There are 19 residues in the CDR3. Full variable domain (missing parts from reference TRBV11-2 and TRBJ2-5): EAGVAQSPRYKIIEKRQSVAFWCNPISGHATLYWYQQILGQGPKLLIQFQNNGVVDDSQLPKDRFSAERLKGVDSTLKIQPAKLEDSAVYLCASSLDSGVAGRNQETQYFGPGTRLLVL.

This clonotype was picked up a small number of times. V is TRBV3-1 and J is TRBJ2-3, with 8 bases aligning to TRBD2. The trim removed 2 bases at V and 2 bases at J, leaving 9 bases unmatched. CDR1 LGHDT and CDR2 YNNKEL come from the germline V gene (reference sequence). The CDR3 covers 17 residues. In DNA form, the CDR3 reads TGTGCCAGCAGCCAAATTTATCGGGGGGGCCCCACAGATACGCAGTATTTT. Translated, it gives CASSQIYRGGPTDTQYF.

This chain uses TRBV19 with TRBJ2-2; TRBD1 matches 8 bases. This CDR3 spans 12 amino acids. Germline CDR1 is LNHDA and CDR2 is SQIVND (reference sequence). V lost 11 bases and J lost 1; bases outside the gene matches: 0. CDR3 DNA sequence: TGTGCCGGGACAGGGAACACCGGGGAGCTGTTTTTT. Protein sequence: CAGTGNTGELFF.

Concerning this clonotype itself: At one of its ends the junction is not consistent with the germline gene, which may arise from a read error. The rearrangement uses TRBV6-5 and TRBJ1-5; no firm D call. Per the germline V gene, CDR1 is MNHEY and CDR2 is SVGAGI. The CDR3 spans 10 residues. CDR3 DNA: TGTGCCAGCGGTTACCAGCCCCAGCATTTT. It codes for CASGYQPQHF.

The chain uses TRBV27 and TRBJ2-7, with TRBD2 matching over 10 bases. CDR1 is MNHEY, CDR2 SMNVEV, per germline (reference sequence). Trimming removed 8 bases from V and 5 bases from J; junction bases left unmatched: 6. The CDR3 spans 13 residues. CDR3 sequence reads: CASPGTSEHEQYF. The CDR3 nucleotides are TGTGCCAGCCCCGGGACTAGCGAACACGAGCAGTACTTC.

This clonotype has only a few counts. This chain uses TRBV10-3 with TRBJ2-7, with a possible D match to TRBD1 (6 bases). Germline-derived CDR1 and CDR2 are ENHRY and SYGVKD. CDR3 size: 14 residues. The germline V and J ends were trimmed by 2 bases and 0 bases, with 8 bases remaining between them. CDR3 bases: TGTGCCATCAGTGAGGCGACAGGCTCCTACGAGCAGTACTTC. This codes for CAISEATGSYEQYF.